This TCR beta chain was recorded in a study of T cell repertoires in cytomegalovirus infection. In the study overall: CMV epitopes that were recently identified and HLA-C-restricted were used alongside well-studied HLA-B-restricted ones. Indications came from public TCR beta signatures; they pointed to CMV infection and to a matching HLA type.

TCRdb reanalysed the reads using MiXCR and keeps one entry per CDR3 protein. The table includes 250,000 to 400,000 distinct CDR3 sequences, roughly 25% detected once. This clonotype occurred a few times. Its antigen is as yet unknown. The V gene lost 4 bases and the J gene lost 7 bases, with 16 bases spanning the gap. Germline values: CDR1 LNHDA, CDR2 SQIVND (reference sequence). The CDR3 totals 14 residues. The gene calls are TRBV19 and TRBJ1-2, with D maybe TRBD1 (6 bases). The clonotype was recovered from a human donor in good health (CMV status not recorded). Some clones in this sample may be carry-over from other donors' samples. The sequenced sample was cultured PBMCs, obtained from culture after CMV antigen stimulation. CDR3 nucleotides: TGTGCCAGTAGTAATCCCCCGGGGGGCCTTGGCTACACCTTC. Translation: CASSNPPGGLGYTF.